A single sample gave rise to the 2 T cell receptor beta chains below, sequenced in a study of cytomegalovirus exposure and HLA in healthy donors. Researchers ran the PCR with 60 Vbeta and 13 Jbeta primers. Produced via immunoSEQ multiplex PCR; TCRdb's table is partial and in-frame only. The sample includes some 170,000 clones, 75% to 80% of them seen just once. Sequencing was performed on PBMCs. The receptor set was obtained from a man aged 40-49 years in good health and CMV-seropositive.

The chain links TRBV5-1 to TRBJ2-5; a possible D gene is TRBD1 (5 bases). CDR1 and CDR2 from the germline V gene are SGHRS and YFSETQ. V lost 2 bases, J lost 2 bases, and 13 bases lay in between. This CDR3 comprises 15 residues. This CDR3 is CASSLQATRQETQYF. The CDR3 bases are TGCGCCAGCAGCTTACAGGCTACAAGGCAAGAGACCCAGTACTTC. The entire variable domain, with the rest obtained from reference TRBV5-1 and TRBJ2-5, is as follows: KAGVTQTPRYLIKTRGQQVTLSCSPISGHRSVSWYQQTPGQGLQFLFEYFSETQRNKGNFPGRFSGRQFSNSRSEMNVSTLELGDSALYLCASSLQATRQETQYFGPGTRLLVL.

This sequence joins TRBV5-1 and TRBJ1-1; D ambiguous. The CDR3 contains 13 residues. Trimming pared 5 bases from V and 0 bases from J, leaving 8 bases between. Germline V CDR1 and CDR2: SGHRS, YFSETQ. This CDR3 reads CASRRDVNTEAFF. The CDR3 DNA is TGCGCCAGCAGGCGTGATGTGAACACTGAAGCTTTCTTT.